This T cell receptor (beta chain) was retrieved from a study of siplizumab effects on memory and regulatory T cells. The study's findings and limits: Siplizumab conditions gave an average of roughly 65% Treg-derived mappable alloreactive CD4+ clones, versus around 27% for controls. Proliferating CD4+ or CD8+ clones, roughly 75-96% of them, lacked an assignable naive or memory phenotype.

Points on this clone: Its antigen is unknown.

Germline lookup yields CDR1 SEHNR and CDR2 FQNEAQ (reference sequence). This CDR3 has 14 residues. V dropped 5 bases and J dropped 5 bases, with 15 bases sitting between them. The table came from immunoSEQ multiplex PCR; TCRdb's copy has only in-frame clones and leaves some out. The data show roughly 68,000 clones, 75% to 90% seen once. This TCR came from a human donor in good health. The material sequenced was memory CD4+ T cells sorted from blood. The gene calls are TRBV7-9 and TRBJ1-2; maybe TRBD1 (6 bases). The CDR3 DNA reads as TGTGCCAGCAGCACGCAGAGCACAGGGTATGGCTACACCTTC. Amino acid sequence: CASSTQSTGYGYTF.